The 2 T cell receptor beta chains in this list originate from one sample, sequenced in a study of chemoradiotherapy in HPV16-positive cancers (dated by TCRdb to between 2021 and 2022). The library was generated by the immunoSEQ multiplex PCR assay. TCRdb stores this immuneACCESS table with in-frame sequences only. Part of the clones is absent; in the studies checked, under half of the shortfall reflects unresolved V genes, and no reason is known for the rest. The sample table holds tens of thousands of clones, of which about four fifths were seen once. The ten largest account for less than 6.5% of the sample. The material was blood, obtained from a patient who underwent chemoradiotherapy. The receptor set was obtained from a human donor with HPV-associated anogenital cancer.

The rearrangement joins TRBV4-1 to TRBJ2-7; no clear D. The ends were cut back, 1 base at V and 4 bases at J, with 8 bases in the middle. Germline-derived CDR1 and CDR2 are MGHRA and YSYEKL. The CDR3 sequence is 13 residues long. The CDR3 nucleotides read TGCGCCAGCAGCCAAGTCCCCTTATACGAGCAGTACTTC. Translating gives CASSQVPLYEQYF.

The V gene is TRBV9, the J gene TRBJ1-1; no reliable D call. V shed 1 base and J shed 1 base, with 8 bases lying between them. The CDR3 contains 14 residues. The germline V gene has CDR1 SGDLS and CDR2 YYNGEE. CDR3 DNA: TGTGCCAGCAGCGTATGGCAGGCGAACACTGAAGCTTTCTTT. Translating it yields CASSVWQANTEAFF.